This entry features one T cell receptor (beta chain) sequence. Its antigen remains unknown. TCRdb independently ran MiXCR on the RT-PCR reads; one entry per CDR3 protein. The sample holds 800,000 or so distinct CDR3 sequences, 21% seen once. The data stem from a study of response to subunit inactivated influenza vaccine. The study's findings and limits: Only a handful of new T cells, the authors suggested, are recruited with each seasonal influenza vaccination.

The V end was cut by 10 bases, the J end by 2 bases, with 12 bases between. Germline CDR1 WNHNN, CDR2 SYGVQD (reference sequence). The CDR3 spans 12 residues. Sequencing was performed on PBMCs from blood, taken 4 to 6 days after vaccination. The chain couples TRBV10-1 to TRBJ2-7; TRBD1 or TRBD2 may be the D gene (7 bases each). This receptor was identified in a man between 45 and 60 years old who received an inactivated influenza vaccine. The CDR3 sequence: CATSGTAYEQYF. For the CDR3, the DNA is TGCGCCACGAGCGGGACAGCCTACGAGCAGTACTTC.